These T cell receptor beta chains were read from a single sample in a study of blood T cells in healthy people across ages. TCRdb used MiXCR to reprocess the 5' RACE reads, holding one entry per CDR3 protein. In the table there are over 950,000 distinct CDR3 sequences, around two fifths of which are singletons. The sequenced sample was blood. These receptors were obtained from a man between 18 and 35 years old in good health. Both conserved end residues are part of each CDR3. D genes are given only for firm matches. The size of a clone is reported for some rows only, either as once, few or many, or as a class for expanded clones.

d_gene,j_gene,abundance,v_gene,CDR3nt,CDR3aa
NA,TRBJ1-5,NA,TRBV20-1,TGCAGTGCTAGTAACAGTTTTGGGAGCAATCAGCCCCAGCATTTT,CSASNSFGSNQPQHF
NA,TRBJ1-1,NA,TRBV27,TGTGCCAGCAGTTCCCTCTGGAATGAACGCACTGAAGCTTTCTTT,CASSSLWNERTEAFF
NA,TRBJ1-4,NA,TRBV6-2/TRBV6-3,TGTGCCAGCAGCCTCTCGGGACGGCATGAAAAACTGTTTTTT,CASSLSGRHEKLFF
TRBD1,TRBJ1-2,few,TRBV11-2,TGTGCCAGCAGCATCCCCGGGACAGGGGGCTATGGCTACACCTTC,CASSIPGTGGYGYTF
TRBD1,TRBJ2-2,NA,TRBV4-2,TGTGCCAGCAGCCAAGGAATCGGGGACAGTAACACCGGGGAGCTGTTTTTT,CASSQGIGDSNTGELFF
NA,TRBJ1-2,NA,TRBV27,TGTGCCAGCAGTTTATCTACTCCGACAGCCCGCTATGGCTACACCTTC,CASSLSTPTARYGYTF
NA,TRBJ2-7,NA,TRBV7-2,TGTGCCAGCAGCTTAGTACGGCCACCCTACTACAATGAGCAGTACTTC,CASSLVRPPYYNEQYF
TRBD2,TRBJ2-3,few,TRBV10-3,TGTGCCATCAGTGACGCTGGGGCTAGCGGGGGGGATACGCAGTATTTT,CAISDAGASGGDTQYF
NA,TRBJ2-7,NA,TRBV5-6,TGTGCCAGCAGCTCGGTCGGACAGAACTCCTACGAGCAGTACTTC,CASSSVGQNSYEQYF
NA,TRBJ2-1,NA,TRBV5-1,TGCGCCAGCATCTTGGAGACAGGTGAGCAGTTCTTC,CASILETGEQFF
NA,TRBJ2-5,few,TRBV25-1,TGTGCCAGCAGCCCCAATCCTCGGGCCATAAAAAGAAACGAGACCCAGTACTTC,CASSPNPRAIKRNETQYF
NA,TRBJ1-2,few,TRBV10-3,TGTGCCATCAGTGAGTCACCTGGACAGAGGGCTAACTATGGCTACACCTTC,CAISESPGQRANYGYTF